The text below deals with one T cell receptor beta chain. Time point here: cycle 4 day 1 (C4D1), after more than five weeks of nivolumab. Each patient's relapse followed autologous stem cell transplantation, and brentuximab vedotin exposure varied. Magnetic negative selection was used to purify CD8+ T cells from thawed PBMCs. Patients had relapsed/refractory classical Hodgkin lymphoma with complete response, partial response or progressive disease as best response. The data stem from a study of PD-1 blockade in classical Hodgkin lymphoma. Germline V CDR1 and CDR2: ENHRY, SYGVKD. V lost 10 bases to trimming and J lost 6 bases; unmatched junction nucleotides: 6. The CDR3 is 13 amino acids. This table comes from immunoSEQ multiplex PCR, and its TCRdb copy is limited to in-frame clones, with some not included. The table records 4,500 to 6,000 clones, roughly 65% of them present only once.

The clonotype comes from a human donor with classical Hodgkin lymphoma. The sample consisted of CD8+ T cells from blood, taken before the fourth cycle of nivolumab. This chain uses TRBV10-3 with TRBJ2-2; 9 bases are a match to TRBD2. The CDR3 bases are TGTGCCACCCAGCGGGAGGTGGCCGGGGAGCTGTTTTTT. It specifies CATQREVAGELFF.